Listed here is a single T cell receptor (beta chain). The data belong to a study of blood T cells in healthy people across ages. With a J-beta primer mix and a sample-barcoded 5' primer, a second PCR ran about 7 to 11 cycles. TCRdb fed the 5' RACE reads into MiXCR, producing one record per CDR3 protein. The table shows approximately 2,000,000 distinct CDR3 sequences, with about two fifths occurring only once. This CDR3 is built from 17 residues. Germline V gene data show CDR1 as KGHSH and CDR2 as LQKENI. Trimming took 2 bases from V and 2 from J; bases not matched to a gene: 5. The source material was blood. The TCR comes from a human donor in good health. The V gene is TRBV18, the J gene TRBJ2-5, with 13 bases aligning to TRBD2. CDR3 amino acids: CASSPIPGLAGQETQYF. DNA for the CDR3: TGTGCCAGCTCACCAATTCCGGGACTAGCGGGGCAAGAGACCCAGTACTTC. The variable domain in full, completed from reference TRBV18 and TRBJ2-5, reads NAGVMQNPRHLVRRRGQEARLRCSPMKGHSHVYWYRQLPEEGLKFMVYLQKENIIDESGMPKERFSAEFPKEGPSILRIQQVVRGDSAAYFCASSPIPGLAGQETQYFGPGTRLLVL.